Each of the 22 T cell receptor beta chains below was sequenced from the same sample in a study of cytomegalovirus exposure and HLA in healthy donors. Primers for the PCR totalled 60 Vbeta and 13 Jbeta. Method: immunoSEQ multiplex PCR; TCRdb's copy keeps in-frame clones and lacks some. This table has more than 100,000 clones, approximately 78% appearing once. The sample was PBMCs. The receptors derive from a woman aged 50 to 60 in good health and CMV-seropositive.

This rearrangement joins TRBV9 to TRBJ2-3, with a weak D call TRBD1 (6 bases). Germline V lookup: CDR1 SGDLS, CDR2 YYNGEE. Trimming removed 1 base from V and 8 bases from J, with 14 bases in between. The CDR3 runs 14 residues. The CDR3 DNA sequence: TGTGCCAGCAGCGTACCGCCTCAGGGGCGTACGCAGTATTTT. As protein: CASSVPPQGRTQYF.

In its sample, this clone was seen a few times. The rearrangement uses TRBV7-8 and TRBJ2-2, with D maybe TRBD1 (5 bases). The length of the CDR3 is 15 residues. Trimming pared 6 bases from V and 7 bases from J, leaving 18 bases between. In germline, CDR1 is SGHVS, CDR2 FQNEAQ. The CDR3, as DNA: TGTGCCAGCAGTGACCCAAGGGGATATGGCGGGGAGCTGTTTTTT. Amino acids: CASSDPRGYGGELFF.

This rearrangement joins TRBV7-2 to TRBJ2-7, with D possibly TRBD2 on 7 matching bases. CDR1 is SGHTA and CDR2 is FQGNSA in the germline V gene. CDR3 length equals 14 residues. Between the trimmed V and J ends, which lost 6 bases and 2 bases, there was a span of 14 bases. The CDR3 DNA is TGTGCCAGCAGTAGAGGGGGGGAAGCCTACGAGCAGTACTTC. Translation: CASSRGGEAYEQYF.

The chain uses TRBV27 and TRBJ1-2; possibly TRBD1 for D (5 bases). The germline CDR1 and CDR2 sequences are MNHEY and SMNVEV (reference sequence). The V end lost 2 bases, the J end lost 5 bases, and 9 bases lay between the germline ends. There are 13 residues in the CDR3. The CDR3 loop is CASSLEAGYGYTF. CDR3 DNA sequence: TGTGCCAGCAGTTTAGAGGCAGGGTATGGCTACACCTTC.

The gene calls are TRBV6-5 and TRBJ2-7; TRBD1 might be the D (5 bases). With 4 bases removed from V and 7 bases from J, the gap between germline ends came to 14 bases. CDR1 and CDR2 from the germline V gene are MNHEY and SVGAGI. CDR3 length: 13 residues. DNA of the CDR3: TGTGCCAGCAGTTCCTCGACAGAGTCGGAGCAGTACTTC. It is translated as CASSSSTESEQYF.

The V and J genes are TRBV30 and TRBJ2-2; maybe TRBD1 (5 bases). The CDR3 totals 15 residues. Looked up from germline, CDR1 is GTSNPN and CDR2 is SVGIG (reference sequence). The V end lost 3 bases, the J end lost 1 base, and 12 bases lay between the germline ends. The CDR3 region has the DNA TGTGCCTGGAGGTTAGCAGGGTGGAACACCGGGGAGCTGTTTTTT. Its protein product is CAWRLAGWNTGELFF. The variable domain in full, completed from reference TRBV30 and TRBJ2-2, reads SQTIHQWPATLVQPVGSPLSLECTVEGTSNPNLYWYRQAAGRGLQLLFYSVGIGQISSEVPQNLSASRPQDRQFILSSKKLLLSDSGFYLCAWRLAGWNTGELFFGEGSRLTVL.

The chain joins TRBV29-1 to TRBJ2-3, with 10 bases identical to TRBD1. With V trimmed by 6 bases and J by 2 bases, 5 bases remained unmatched. This CDR3 region has 14 residues. CDR1 and CDR2 (germline): SQVTM, ANQGSEA. DNA for the CDR3: TGCAGCGTGGTGGACAGGGGGTTCACAGATACGCAGTATTTT. It yields the protein CSVVDRGFTDTQYF.

This chain connects TRBV11-2 to TRBJ1-1, with D possibly matching TRBD1 (6 bases). Germline assignment: CDR1 SGHAT and CDR2 FQNNGV. This CDR3 has 16 amino acids. Trimming took 6 bases from V and 1 from J, leaving 18 bases between them. In DNA form, the CDR3 reads TGTGCCAGCAGACCTATCAACAGGGTTGGGAACACTGAAGCTTTCTTT. It yields the protein CASRPINRVGNTEAFF.

V is TRBV5-1 and J is TRBJ2-1; 9 bases line up with TRBD1. V lost 1 base to trimming and J lost 2 bases; unmatched junction nucleotides: 4. The V gene's germline CDR1 is SGHRS and CDR2 YFSETQ. The CDR3 is 16 amino acids. The chain's CDR3 is CASSLWGTGTYNEQFF. The CDR3, as DNA: TGCGCCAGCAGCTTGTGGGGGACAGGGACCTACAATGAGCAGTTCTTC.

With respect to this clone: The junction departs from the called germline gene at one end, perhaps through a read error. The chain carries TRBV10-3 and TRBJ2-7; TRBD1 might be the D (6 bases). The CDR3 runs to 12 residues. The V gene's germline CDR1 is ENHRY and CDR2 SYGVKD. Here the CDR3 DNA reads TGTGCCATCGGTGACAGGCGCTACGAGCAGTACTTC. This encodes CAIGDRRYEQYF.

This clone was found a few times. The V and J genes are TRBV6-5 and TRBJ2-2; D is unclear. Germline CDR1 is MNHEY and CDR2 is SVGAGI. V was trimmed by 2 bases and J by 6 bases, leaving 10 bases between them. The CDR3 sequence is 14 residues long. CDR3 region: CASSYLSAPGELFF. The CDR3 DNA sequence: TGTGCCAGCAGTTACCTTTCCGCGCCCGGGGAGCTGTTTTTT.

This chain links TRBV10-1 with TRBJ2-1; D remains unclear. This CDR3 has 16 amino acids. Germline lookup yields CDR1 WNHNN and CDR2 SYGVQD (reference sequence). The V end was cut by 3 bases, the J end by 0 bases, with 12 bases between. The CDR3 sequence: CASSDPGRSSYNEQFF. CDR3 sequence (DNA): TGCGCCAGCAGTGACCCCGGTAGGAGCTCCTACAATGAGCAGTTCTTC.

The chain uses TRBV9 and TRBJ1-2, with 10 bases fitting TRBD1. Trimming cost V 3 bases and J 4 bases; bases outside gene matches: 6. This CDR3 has 15 residues. Germline CDR1 SGDLS, CDR2 YYNGEE. In DNA form, the CDR3 reads TGTGCCAGCAGCGCAACCGGGACAGGGGTCTATGGCTACACCTTC. Protein product: CASSATGTGVYGYTF. Together with reference TRBV9 and TRBJ1-2, the CDR3 gives the full variable domain: DSGVTQTPKHLITATGQRVTLRCSPRSGDLSVYWYQQSLDQGLQFLIQYYNGEERAKGNILERFSAQQFPDLHSELNLSSLELGDSALYFCASSATGTGVYGYTFGSGTRLTVV.

The gene calls are TRBV5-1 and TRBJ2-2, with TRBD2 identical over 13 bases. From germline, CDR1 is SGHRS and CDR2 YFSETQ. V gave up 3 bases and J gave up 1 base; unmatched junction bases: 15. The CDR3 loop spans 21 amino acids. The CDR3 spells CASSYGLAGAPGPLNTGELFF. CDR3 DNA sequence: TGCGCCAGCAGCTACGGACTAGCGGGGGCGCCCGGACCTTTGAACACCGGGGAGCTGTTTTTT. The whole variable domain, remainder taken from reference TRBV5-1 and TRBJ2-2, is KAGVTQTPRYLIKTRGQQVTLSCSPISGHRSVSWYQQTPGQGLQFLFEYFSETQRNKGNFPGRFSGRQFSNSRSEMNVSTLELGDSALYLCASSYGLAGAPGPLNTGELFFGEGSRLTVL.

The chain recombines TRBV5-4 with TRBJ2-1; no reliable D call. CDR3 length: 13 amino acids. V was clipped by 2 bases and J by 9 bases, with 12 bases between them. Germline-derived CDR1 and CDR2 are SGHNT and YYREEE (reference sequence). CDR3 in amino acids: CASSFHDKGEQFF. CDR3 nucleotides: TGTGCCAGCAGCTTCCACGACAAAGGTGAGCAGTTCTTC.

V usage is TRBV7-9 and J usage is TRBJ1-2; a weak D match, TRBD1 (5 bases). Trimming cost V 5 bases and J 4 bases, with 14 bases left between them. CDR1 is SEHNR, CDR2 FQNEAQ, per germline (reference sequence). The CDR3 totals 14 residues. CDR3 sequence reads: CASSPLGGGYGYTF. DNA of the CDR3: TGTGCCAGCAGCCCCCTGGGGGGAGGCTATGGCTACACCTTC.

The chain joins TRBV2 to TRBJ1-1; weak D call: TRBD1 (5 bases). Trimming took 3 bases from V and 4 from J, leaving 12 bases between them. This CDR3 has 14 amino acids. CDR1 is SNHLY and CDR2 is FYNNEI in the germline V gene. CDR3 nucleotide sequence: TGTGCCAGCAGTGATCGAGGGGAGGGCACTGAAGCTTTCTTT. Its protein product is CASSDRGEGTEAFF.

CDR3 protein: CASSSGTAKPYEQYF. CDR3 DNA sequence: TGCGCCAGCAGCTCCGGGACAGCAAAACCCTACGAGCAGTACTTC. The V call is TRBV5-1, the J call TRBJ2-7; 7 bases match TRBD1. CDR1 SGHRS and CDR2 YFSETQ come from the germline V gene. This CDR3 comprises 15 residues. The V and J ends lost 3 bases and 2 bases, in that order; junction bases with no gene match: 8.

The chain recombines TRBV6-6 with TRBJ2-7, with TRBD2 as a possible D gene (5 bases). The germline gives CDR1 MNHNY, CDR2 SVGAGI (reference sequence). V lost 6 bases and J 1 base, leaving 16 bases between the germline ends. The CDR3 loop spans 15 amino acids. In DNA, the CDR3 is TGTGCCAGCAGCCCCTCCTTTGCGGGTTCCTACGAGCAGTACTTC. It yields the protein CASSPSFAGSYEQYF.

This sequence joins TRBV11-2 and TRBJ2-7; 9 nucleotides line up with TRBD1. The V segment lost 1 base and the J segment 4 bases; nucleotides outside the gene matches: 8. Per germline, CDR1 SGHAT and CDR2 FQNNGV. This CDR3 has 16 amino acids. As DNA, the CDR3 is TGTGCCAGCAGCTTAGGGTACCCGGGACAGGGTTACGAGCAGTACTTC. The encoded protein is CASSLGYPGQGYEQYF.

As regards this clone: A junction end diverges from the germline sequence, so it may reflect a read error. This rearrangement joins TRBV7-9 to TRBJ2-2; 7 bases map to TRBD1. The CDR3 runs 17 residues. Germline loops: CDR1 SEHNR, CDR2 FQNEAQ (reference sequence). CDR3 coding DNA: TGTTCCAGCAGCTTAGGGACAGAAGACCCGAACACCGGGGAGCTGTTTTTT. Amino acid sequence: CSSSLGTEDPNTGELFF.

The CDR3 DNA reads as TGCGCCAGCAGCCACCCGACAGGGGGAGACTACGAGCAGTACTTC. Protein: CASSHPTGGDYEQYF. The rearrangement joins TRBV4-1 to TRBJ2-7, with TRBD1 identical over 9 bases. Germline assignment: CDR1 MGHRA and CDR2 YSYEKL. J was trimmed by 3 bases and V by 3 bases; bases with no gene match: 6. This CDR3 contains 15 residues.